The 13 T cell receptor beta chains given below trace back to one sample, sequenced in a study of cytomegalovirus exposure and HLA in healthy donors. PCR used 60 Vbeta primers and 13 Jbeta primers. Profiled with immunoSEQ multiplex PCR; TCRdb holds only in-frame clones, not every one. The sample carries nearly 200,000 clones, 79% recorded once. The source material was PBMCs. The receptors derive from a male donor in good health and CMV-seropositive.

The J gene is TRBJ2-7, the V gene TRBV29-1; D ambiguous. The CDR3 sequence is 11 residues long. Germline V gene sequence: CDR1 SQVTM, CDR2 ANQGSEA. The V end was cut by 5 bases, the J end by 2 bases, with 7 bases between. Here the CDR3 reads CSVIIPYEQYF. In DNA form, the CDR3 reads TGCAGCGTTATCATTCCCTACGAGCAGTACTTC.

CDR3 nucleotide sequence: TGTGCCAGCAGTGCGACAGCCGTGGCTTTCTTT. As protein: CASSATAVAFF. The V and J genes are TRBV6-1 and TRBJ1-1; TRBD1 is a possible D gene (5 bases). This CDR3 comprises 11 residues. Trimming took 4 bases from V and 11 from J, leaving 11 bases between them. The germline gives CDR1 MNHNS, CDR2 SASEGT.

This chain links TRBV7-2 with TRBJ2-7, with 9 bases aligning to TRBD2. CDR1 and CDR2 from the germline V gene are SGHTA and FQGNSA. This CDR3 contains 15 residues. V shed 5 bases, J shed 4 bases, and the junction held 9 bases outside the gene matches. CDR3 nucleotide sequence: TGTGCCAGCAGCACAGACGGCGGGGGGGCATACGAGCAGTACTTC. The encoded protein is CASSTDGGGAYEQYF.

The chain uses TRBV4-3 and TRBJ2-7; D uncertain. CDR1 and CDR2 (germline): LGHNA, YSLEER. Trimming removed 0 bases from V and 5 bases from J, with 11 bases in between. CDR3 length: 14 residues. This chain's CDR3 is CASSQDKSDHEQYF. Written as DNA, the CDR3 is TGCGCCAGCAGCCAAGATAAAAGCGACCACGAGCAGTACTTC.

The CDR3, as DNA: TGTGCCAGCAGTTACTCAGGACAAGGACGTACTGAAGCTTTCTTT. Amino acids: CASSYSGQGRTEAFF. The chain has TRBV6-5 and TRBJ1-1; D is possibly TRBD1 (5 bases). CDR3 length equals 15 residues. Looked up from germline, CDR1 is MNHEY and CDR2 is SVGAGI. V was cut by 0 bases and J by 5 bases, with 13 bases left in between.

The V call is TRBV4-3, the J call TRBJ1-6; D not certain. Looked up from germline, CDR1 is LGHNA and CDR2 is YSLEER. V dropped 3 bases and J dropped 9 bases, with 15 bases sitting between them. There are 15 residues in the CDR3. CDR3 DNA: TGCGCCAGCAGCCACCCGGGAGTAACTAGTTCACCCCTCCACTTT. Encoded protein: CASSHPGVTSSPLHF.

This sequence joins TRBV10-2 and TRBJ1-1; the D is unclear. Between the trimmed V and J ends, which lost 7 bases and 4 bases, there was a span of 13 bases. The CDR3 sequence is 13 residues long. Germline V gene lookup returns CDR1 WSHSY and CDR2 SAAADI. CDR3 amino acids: CASKEGVGTEAFF. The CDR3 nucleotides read TGCGCCAGCAAGGAGGGCGTCGGCACTGAAGCTTTCTTT.

As DNA, the CDR3 is TGTGCCAGCAGCGTAGAGGGCGGGACAGGGGTTGGAGAGACCCAGTACTTC. This encodes CASSVEGGTGVGETQYF. The gene calls are TRBV9 and TRBJ2-5, with 10 bases matching TRBD1. Germline trimming cut 0 bases from V and 4 bases from J; bases unmatched to any gene: 9. CDR3 length: 17 amino acids. The germline CDR1 and CDR2 sequences are SGDLS and YYNGEE.

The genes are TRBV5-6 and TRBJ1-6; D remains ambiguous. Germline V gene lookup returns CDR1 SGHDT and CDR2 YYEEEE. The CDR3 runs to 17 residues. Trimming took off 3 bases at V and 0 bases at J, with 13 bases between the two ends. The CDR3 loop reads CASSYAGISSYNSPLHF. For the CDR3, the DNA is TGTGCCAGCAGCTATGCGGGCATTAGCTCCTATAATTCACCCCTCCACTTT.

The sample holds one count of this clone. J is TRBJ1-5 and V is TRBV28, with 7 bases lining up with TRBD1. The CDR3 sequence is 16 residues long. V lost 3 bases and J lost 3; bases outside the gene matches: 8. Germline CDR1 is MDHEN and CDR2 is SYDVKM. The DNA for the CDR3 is TGTGCCAGCAGTTTCGGCCGGGACAGACTCAATCAGCCCCAGCATTTT. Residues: CASSFGRDRLNQPQHF. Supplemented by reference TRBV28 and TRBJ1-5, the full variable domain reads DVKVTQSSRYLVKRTGEKVFLECVQDMDHENMFWYRQDPGLGLRLIYFSYDVKMKEKGDIPEGYSVSREKKERFSLILESASTNQTSMYLCASSFGRDRLNQPQHFGDGTRLSIL.

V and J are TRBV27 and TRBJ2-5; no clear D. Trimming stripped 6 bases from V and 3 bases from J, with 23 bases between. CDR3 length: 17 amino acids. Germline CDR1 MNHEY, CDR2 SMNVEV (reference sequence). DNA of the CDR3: TGTGCCAGCAGCTTTCTGGGCCCCCTTCTTCAGGAAGAGACCCAGTACTTC. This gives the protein CASSFLGPLLQEETQYF.

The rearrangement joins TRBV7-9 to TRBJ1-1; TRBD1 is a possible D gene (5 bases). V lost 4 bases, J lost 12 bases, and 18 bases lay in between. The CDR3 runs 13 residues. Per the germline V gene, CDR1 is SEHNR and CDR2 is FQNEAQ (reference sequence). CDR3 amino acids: CASSSDLGQGPFF. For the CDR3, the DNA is TGTGCCAGCAGCTCAGATTTGGGCCAGGGTCCTTTCTTT.

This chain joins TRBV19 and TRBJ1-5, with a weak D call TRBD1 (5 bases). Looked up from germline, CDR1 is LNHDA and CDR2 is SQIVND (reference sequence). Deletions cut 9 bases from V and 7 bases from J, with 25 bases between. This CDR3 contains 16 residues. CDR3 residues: CASRMRGEGREQPQHF. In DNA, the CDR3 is TGTGCCAGCCGCATGAGGGGCGAGGGGAGGGAGCAGCCCCAGCATTTT.